These 23 T cell receptor beta chains share one sample of origin, sequenced in a study of PD-L1 blockade in urothelial cancer. Time point indicated: pretreatment peripheral blood. Using immunoSEQ multiplex PCR, the repertoire was profiled, and TCRdb retains in-frame clones only, with some absent. The top ten clones hold roughly 2% of a sample with more than 90,000 clones, about nine tenths of them seen once. The starting material was PBMCs, obtained around atezolizumab (anti-PD-L1) treatment. The receptors derive from a man in his sixties with urothelial cancer.

This clone was detected once. This chain connects TRBV5-1 to TRBJ1-2, with 10 positions matching TRBD1. The CDR3 is made up of 17 amino acids. CDR1 SGHRS and CDR2 YFSETQ come from the germline V gene. The junction had 8 bases not matched to a gene; V was cut back by 3 bases and J by 0 bases. The CDR3 region is CASSWLGQGPSNYGYTF. The CDR3 DNA reads as TGCGCCAGCAGCTGGTTGGGACAGGGGCCTTCTAACTATGGCTACACCTTC.

A few counts support this clone. The chain couples TRBV11-1 to TRBJ1-1, with D possibly TRBD1 on 5 matching bases. Trimming cost V 5 bases and J 3 bases, with 7 bases left between them. Looked up from germline, CDR1 is SGHAT and CDR2 is FQDESV (reference sequence). CDR3 length equals 12 residues. The CDR3 protein is CASSQGYTEAFF. In nucleotides, the CDR3 is TGTGCCAGCAGCCAGGGTTACACTGAAGCTTTCTTT.

There are a few counts of this clone. The chain is built from TRBV7-2 and TRBJ1-1; 9 bases line up with TRBD1. J lost 7 bases, V lost 5 bases, and 8 bases had no gene match. Germline V gene lookup returns CDR1 SGHTA and CDR2 FQGNSA. The CDR3 contains 14 residues. The CDR3 region has the DNA TGTGCCAGCAGCCGGGACAGGGATGAGAGTGAAGCTTTCTTT. Translating gives CASSRDRDESEAFF.

This clone is a singleton in its sample. The chain carries TRBV7-2 and TRBJ1-1; TRBD1 aligns across 12 bases. The V and J ends lost 3 bases and 6 bases, in that order; junction bases with no gene match: 2. The CDR3 is 14 amino acids. Germline values: CDR1 SGHTA, CDR2 FQGNSA. CDR3 nucleotide sequence: TGTGCCAGCAGCTTGGGACAGGGGGCGTCTGAAGCTTTCTTT. Protein product: CASSLGQGASEAFF.

The chain's CDR3 is CASSFWQGGNTEAFF. CDR3 nucleotide sequence: TGTGCCAGCAGTTTTTGGCAAGGGGGGAACACTGAAGCTTTCTTT. The J gene is TRBJ1-1, the V gene TRBV28; tentatively, D is TRBD1 (6 bases). Trimming shortened V by 3 bases and J by 1 base, and 12 bases separated the two germline ends. The CDR3 contains 15 residues. Looked up from germline, CDR1 is MDHEN and CDR2 is SYDVKM.

The V gene is TRBV19, the J gene TRBJ2-1, with 7 bases that match TRBD2. J gave up 0 bases and V 4 bases, and 3 bases lay outside the gene matches. This CDR3 is 15 amino acids long. Per germline, CDR1 LNHDA and CDR2 SQIVND (reference sequence). Here the CDR3 reads CASSRGLFSYNEQFF. CDR3 nucleotides: TGTGCCAGTAGTAGGGGACTATTCTCCTACAATGAGCAGTTCTTC.

V is TRBV29-1 and J is TRBJ2-3; no clear D. The CDR3 is 14 residues long. Germline V CDR1 and CDR2: SQVTM, ANQGSEA. Trimming pared 2 bases from V and 5 bases from J, leaving 14 bases between. CDR3 nucleotides: TGCAGCGTTGAAATTAACCTGTCGGGAGATACGCAGTATTTT. This sequence encodes CSVEINLSGDTQYF.

The chain links TRBV18 to TRBJ2-2, with 7 bases fitting TRBD1. Losses at the gene ends were 0 bases for V and 4 bases for J; bases not matched to a gene: 5. Germline lookup yields CDR1 KGHSH and CDR2 LQKENI. The CDR3 is 16 residues long. CDR3 sequence: CASSPPEGGRTGELFF. DNA for the CDR3: TGTGCCAGCTCACCACCCGAAGGGGGCCGCACCGGGGAGCTGTTTTTT.

CDR3 sequence: CASSDRDRGRNEQFF. CDR3 coding DNA: TGCGCCAGCAGCGACCGGGACAGGGGCAGGAATGAGCAGTTCTTC. The chain combines TRBV4-1 with TRBJ2-1, with 10 bases lining up with TRBD1. The germline V gene encodes CDR1 MGHRA and CDR2 YSYEKL. Trimming took 5 bases from V and 7 from J; bases not matched to a gene: 8. The CDR3 is 15 amino acids.

The chain joins TRBV5-1 to TRBJ2-5; 7 nucleotides align to TRBD1. The CDR3 loop spans 15 amino acids. The J segment lost 5 bases and the V segment lost 3 bases, leaving 10 bases of the junction unmatched. Germline CDR1 and CDR2: SGHRS and YFSETQ. CDR3 protein: CASSSAGQGVETQYF. The CDR3 DNA sequence: TGCGCCAGCAGCTCAGCAGGGCAGGGGGTCGAGACCCAGTACTTC.

This chain joins TRBV6-5 and TRBJ2-3; 10 bases line up with TRBD2. The germline V gene has CDR1 MNHEY and CDR2 SVGAGI. The CDR3 totals 15 residues. V was pared by 8 bases and J by 0 bases, with 5 bases of the junction left unmatched. CDR3 sequence: CASGTSGISTDTQYF. As DNA, the CDR3 is TGTGCCAGCGGTACTAGCGGGATTAGCACAGATACGCAGTATTTT.

V usage is TRBV28 and J usage is TRBJ1-5; D possibly corresponds to TRBD1 (5 bases). Germline V gene sequence: CDR1 MDHEN, CDR2 SYDVKM. V was cut by 3 bases and J by 2 bases, with 11 bases left in between. The CDR3 extends over 15 amino acids. DNA of the CDR3: TGTGCCAGCAGTTTCGGCAGGGAGGGCAATCAGCCCCAGCATTTT. This sequence encodes CASSFGREGNQPQHF.

V gene TRBV29-1 combines with J gene TRBJ1-1; 11 nucleotides match TRBD1. Germline trimming cut 4 bases from V and 4 bases from J; bases unmatched to any gene: 8. From germline, CDR1 is SQVTM and CDR2 ANQGSEA. This CDR3 is 15 amino acids long. The CDR3 DNA reads as TGCAGCGTTGTAGGACAGGGGGCTGGTGGCACTGAAGCTTTCTTT. Amino acid sequence: CSVVGQGAGGTEAFF.

This chain joins TRBV27 and TRBJ1-2; D perhaps matches TRBD1 (5 bases). V lost 2 bases and J lost 4, with 11 bases in between. The CDR3 totals 14 residues. Germline CDR1 reads MNHEY; CDR2 reads SMNVEV (reference sequence). The CDR3 bases are TGTGCCAGCAGTTTAACAGACAGTCTCTATGGCTACACCTTC. This encodes CASSLTDSLYGYTF.

This chain joins TRBV7-6 and TRBJ2-1, with D hard to call. Germline assignment: CDR1 SGHVS and CDR2 FNYEAQ. V was shortened by 2 bases and J by 8 bases, with 7 bases between the two germline ends. The CDR3 runs 12 residues. CDR3 sequence (DNA): TGTGCCAGCAGCTTACGTTCGGATGAGCAGTTCTTC. This codes for CASSLRSDEQFF.

This chain joins TRBV2 and TRBJ2-7; 7 bases line up with TRBD1. The CDR3 has 14 residues. From germline, CDR1 is SNHLY and CDR2 FYNNEI. V lost 6 bases to trimming and J lost 3 bases; unmatched junction nucleotides: 8. CDR3: CASSRQGVDYEQYF. The CDR3 region has the DNA TGTGCCAGCAGCAGACAGGGTGTGGACTACGAGCAGTACTTC.

V gene TRBV5-1 combines with J gene TRBJ2-3; 14 bases map to TRBD2. CDR1 is SGHRS and CDR2 is YFSETQ in the germline V gene. CDR3 length equals 17 residues. J was trimmed by 8 bases and V by 3 bases; bases with no gene match: 11. CDR3 sequence reads: CASSWGPGLAGEGTQYF. CDR3 in DNA: TGCGCCAGCAGCTGGGGCCCGGGACTAGCGGGAGAGGGTACGCAGTATTTT. Full variable domain (outside the CDR3, taken from reference TRBV5-1 and TRBJ2-3): KAGVTQTPRYLIKTRGQQVTLSCSPISGHRSVSWYQQTPGQGLQFLFEYFSETQRNKGNFPGRFSGRQFSNSRSEMNVSTLELGDSALYLCASSWGPGLAGEGTQYFGPGTRLTVL.

The chain recombines TRBV7-3 with TRBJ2-2; the match to TRBD1 covers 8 bases. The junction had 9 bases not matched to a gene; V was cut back by 5 bases and J by 7 bases. The CDR3 spans 15 residues. CDR1 and CDR2 from the germline V gene are SGHTA and FQGTGA. This CDR3 reads CASSPGQGSNGELFF. CDR3 nucleotides: TGTGCCAGCAGCCCAGGACAGGGTTCGAACGGGGAGCTGTTTTTT.

This clone was seen just once. V usage is TRBV30 and J usage is TRBJ2-7; perhaps TRBD2 as D (7 bases). V was clipped by 4 bases and J by 5 bases, with 18 bases between them. The CDR3 is 14 residues long. CDR1 GTSNPN and CDR2 SVGIG come from the germline V gene (reference sequence). CDR3 sequence reads: CAWIPAGARHEQYF. The DNA for the CDR3 is TGTGCCTGGATCCCCGCGGGGGCGCGGCACGAGCAGTACTTC.

The CDR3 coding sequence is TGTGCCAGCAGCTTGCTTGGGGGGTCCTACGAGCAGTACTTC. It encodes CASSLLGGSYEQYF. The chain uses TRBV5-4 and TRBJ2-7; D is possibly TRBD2 (6 bases). Germline assignment: CDR1 SGHNT and CDR2 YYREEE (reference sequence). Trimming left V 1 base short and J 1 base short, with 9 bases between. The CDR3 contains 14 residues.

The J gene is TRBJ2-1, the V gene TRBV18; D not certain. CDR1 is KGHSH and CDR2 is LQKENI in the germline V gene. The CDR3 is 16 residues long. With 3 bases removed from V and 0 bases from J, the gap between germline ends came to 12 bases. The CDR3 nucleotides are TGTGCCAGCTCACCTCCTTCACAGTTCTCCTACAATGAGCAGTTCTTC. Translation: CASSPPSQFSYNEQFF.

The chain has TRBV7-3 and TRBJ2-3; D is uncertain. The CDR3 consists of 15 residues. Trimming pared 1 base from V and 0 bases from J, leaving 8 bases between. Germline values: CDR1 SGHTA, CDR2 FQGTGA. CDR3 sequence: CASSLNSLSTDTQYF. CDR3 coding DNA: TGTGCCAGCAGCTTAAACTCCCTGAGCACAGATACGCAGTATTTT.

The chain employs TRBV7-3 and TRBJ2-3, with D perhaps matching TRBD2 (7 bases). Germline CDR1 SGHTA, CDR2 FQGTGA. V was pared by 5 bases and J by 6 bases, with 21 bases between. The CDR3 extends over 16 amino acids. CDR3 sequence reads: CASSTNGRGGGDTQYF. The CDR3 DNA is TGTGCCAGCAGCACCAATGGGCGAGGGGGGGGCGATACGCAGTATTTT.